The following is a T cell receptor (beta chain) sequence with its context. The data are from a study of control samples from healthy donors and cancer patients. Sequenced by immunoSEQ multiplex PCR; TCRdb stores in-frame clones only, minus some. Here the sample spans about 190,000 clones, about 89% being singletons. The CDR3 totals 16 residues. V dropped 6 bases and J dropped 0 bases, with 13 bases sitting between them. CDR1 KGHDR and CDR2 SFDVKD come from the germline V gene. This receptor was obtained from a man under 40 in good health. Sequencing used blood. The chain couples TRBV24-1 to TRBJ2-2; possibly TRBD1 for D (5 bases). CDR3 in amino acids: CATSPAGYSNTGELFF. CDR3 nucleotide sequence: TGTGCCACCAGTCCCGCAGGGTACTCGAACACCGGGGAGCTGTTTTTT.